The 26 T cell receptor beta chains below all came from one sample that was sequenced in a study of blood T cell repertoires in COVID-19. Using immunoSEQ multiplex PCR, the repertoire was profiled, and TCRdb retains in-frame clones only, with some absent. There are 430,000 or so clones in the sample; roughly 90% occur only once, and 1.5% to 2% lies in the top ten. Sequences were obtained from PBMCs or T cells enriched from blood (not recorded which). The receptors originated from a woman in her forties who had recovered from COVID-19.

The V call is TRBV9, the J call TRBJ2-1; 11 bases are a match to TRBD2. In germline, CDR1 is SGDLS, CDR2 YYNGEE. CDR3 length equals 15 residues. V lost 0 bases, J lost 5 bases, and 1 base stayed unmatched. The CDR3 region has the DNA TGTGCCAGCAGCGTAGAGGGACTAGCGGACAATGAGCAGTTCTTC. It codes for CASSVEGLADNEQFF.

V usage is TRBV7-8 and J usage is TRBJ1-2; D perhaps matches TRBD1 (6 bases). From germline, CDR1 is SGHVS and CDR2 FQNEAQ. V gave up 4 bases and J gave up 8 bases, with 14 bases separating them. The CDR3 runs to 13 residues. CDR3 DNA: TGTGCCAGCAGCTCTACAGGGTCAGGAGGCTACACCTTC. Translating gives CASSSTGSGGYTF. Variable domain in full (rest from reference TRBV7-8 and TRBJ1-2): GAGVSQSPRYKVAKRGQDVALRCDPISGHVSLFWYQQALGQGPEFLTYFQNEAQLDKSGLPSDRFFAERPEGSVSTLKIQRTQQEDSAVYLCASSSTGSGGYTFGSGTRLTVV.

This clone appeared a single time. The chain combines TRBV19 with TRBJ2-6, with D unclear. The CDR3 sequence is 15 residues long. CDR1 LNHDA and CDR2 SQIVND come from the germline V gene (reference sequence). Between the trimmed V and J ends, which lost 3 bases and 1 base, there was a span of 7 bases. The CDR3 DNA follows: TGTGCCAGTAGTATCCCTCTTTCTGGGGCCAACGTCCTGACTTTC. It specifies CASSIPLSGANVLTF. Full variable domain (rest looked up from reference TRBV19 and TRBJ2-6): DGGITQSPKYLFRKEGQNVTLSCEQNLNHDAMYWYRQDPGQGLRLIYYSQIVNDFQKGDIAEGYSVSREKKESFPLTVTSAQKNPTAFYLCASSIPLSGANVLTFGAGSRLTVL.

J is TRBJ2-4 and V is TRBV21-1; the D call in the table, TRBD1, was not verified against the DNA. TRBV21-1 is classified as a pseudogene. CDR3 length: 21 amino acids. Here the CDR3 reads CASSKRHSDRQEPRAKNIQYF. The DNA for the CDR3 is TGTGCCAGCAGCAAAAGGCACTCGGACAGGCAAGAACCCCGGGCCAAAAACATTCAGTACTTC.

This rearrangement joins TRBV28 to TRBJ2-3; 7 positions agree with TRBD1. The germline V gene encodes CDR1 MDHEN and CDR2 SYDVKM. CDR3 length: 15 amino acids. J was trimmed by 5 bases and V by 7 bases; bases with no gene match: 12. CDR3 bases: TGTGCCAGCAATCCCGTAGGGGGCTTGGTAGATACGCAGTATTTT. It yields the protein CASNPVGGLVDTQYF.

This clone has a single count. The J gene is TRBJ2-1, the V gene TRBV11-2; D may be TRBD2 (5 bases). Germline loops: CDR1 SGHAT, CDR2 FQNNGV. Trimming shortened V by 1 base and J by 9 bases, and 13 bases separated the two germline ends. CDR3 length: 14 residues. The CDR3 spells CASSLVVLEGEQFF. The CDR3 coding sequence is TGTGCCAGCAGCTTAGTGGTCCTAGAGGGTGAGCAGTTCTTC.

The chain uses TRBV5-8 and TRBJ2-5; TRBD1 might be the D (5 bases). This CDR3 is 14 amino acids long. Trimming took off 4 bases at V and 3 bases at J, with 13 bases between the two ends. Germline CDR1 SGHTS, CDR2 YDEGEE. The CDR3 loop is CASSPKGVEETQYF. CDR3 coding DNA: TGTGCCAGCAGCCCCAAAGGGGTGGAAGAGACCCAGTACTTC.

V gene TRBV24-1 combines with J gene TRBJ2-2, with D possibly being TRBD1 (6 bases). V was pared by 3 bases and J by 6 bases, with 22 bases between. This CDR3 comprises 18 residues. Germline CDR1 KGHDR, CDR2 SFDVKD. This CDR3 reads CATSDPPGTNGIPGELFF. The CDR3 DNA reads TGTGCCACCAGTGATCCACCCGGGACAAATGGCATACCCGGGGAGCTGTTTTTT.

The CDR3 sequence is CASSEQGGYGYTF. CDR3 coding DNA: TGTGCCAGCAGCGAACAGGGGGGCTATGGCTACACCTTC. The V gene is TRBV7-9, the J gene TRBJ1-2; the match to TRBD1 covers 8 bases. This CDR3 is built from 13 residues. Looked up from germline, CDR1 is SEHNR and CDR2 is FQNEAQ (reference sequence). With V trimmed by 5 bases and J by 4 bases, 3 bases remained unmatched.

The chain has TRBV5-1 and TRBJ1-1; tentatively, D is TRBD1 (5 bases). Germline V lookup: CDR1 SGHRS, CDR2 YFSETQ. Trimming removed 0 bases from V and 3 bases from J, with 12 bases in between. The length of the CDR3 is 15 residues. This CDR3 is CASSLVGGTYTEAFF. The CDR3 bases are TGCGCCAGCAGCTTGGTTGGGGGGACGTACACTGAAGCTTTCTTT.

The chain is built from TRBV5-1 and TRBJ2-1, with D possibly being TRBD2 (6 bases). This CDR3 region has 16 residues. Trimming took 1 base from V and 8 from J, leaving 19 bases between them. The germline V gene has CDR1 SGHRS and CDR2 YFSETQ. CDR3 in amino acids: CASSLNRGGNVDEQFF. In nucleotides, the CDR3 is TGCGCCAGCAGCTTGAATCGCGGCGGGAACGTTGATGAGCAGTTCTTC.

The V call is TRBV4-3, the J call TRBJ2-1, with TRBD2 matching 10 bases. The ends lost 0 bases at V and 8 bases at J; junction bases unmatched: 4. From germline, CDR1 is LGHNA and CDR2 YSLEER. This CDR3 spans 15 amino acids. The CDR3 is CASSQDTSGIYEQFF. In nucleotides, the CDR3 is TGCGCCAGCAGCCAAGATACTAGCGGGATCTATGAGCAGTTCTTC.

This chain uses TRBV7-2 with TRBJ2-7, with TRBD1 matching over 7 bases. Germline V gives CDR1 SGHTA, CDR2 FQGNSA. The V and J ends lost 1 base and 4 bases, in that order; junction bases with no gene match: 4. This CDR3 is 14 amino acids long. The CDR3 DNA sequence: TGTGCCAGCAGCTTAGTAGGGGGCGTGTACGAGCAGTACTTC. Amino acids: CASSLVGGVYEQYF.

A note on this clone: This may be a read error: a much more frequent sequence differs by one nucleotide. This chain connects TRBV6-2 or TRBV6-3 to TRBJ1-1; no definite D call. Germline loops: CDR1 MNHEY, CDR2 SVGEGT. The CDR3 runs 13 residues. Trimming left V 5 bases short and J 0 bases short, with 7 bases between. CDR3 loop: CASSHSMNTEAFF. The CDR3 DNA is TGTGCCAGCAGTCACAGTATGAACACTGAAGCTTTCTTT.

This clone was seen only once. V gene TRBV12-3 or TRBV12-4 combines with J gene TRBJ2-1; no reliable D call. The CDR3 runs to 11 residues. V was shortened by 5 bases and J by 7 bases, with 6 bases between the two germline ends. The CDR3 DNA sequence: TGTGCCAGCAGTAGCTGGAATGAGCAGTTCTTC. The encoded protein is CASSSWNEQFF.

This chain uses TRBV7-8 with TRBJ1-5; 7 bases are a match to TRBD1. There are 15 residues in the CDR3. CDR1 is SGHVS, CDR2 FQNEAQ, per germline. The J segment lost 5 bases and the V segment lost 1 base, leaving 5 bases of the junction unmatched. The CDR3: CASSLEGRGDQPQHF. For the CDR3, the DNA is TGTGCCAGCAGCTTAGAGGGCAGGGGGGATCAGCCCCAGCATTTT.

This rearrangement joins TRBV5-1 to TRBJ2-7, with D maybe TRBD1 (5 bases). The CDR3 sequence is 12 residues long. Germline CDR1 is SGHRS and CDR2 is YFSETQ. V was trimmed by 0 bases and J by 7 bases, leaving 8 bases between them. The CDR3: CASSLAGLEQYF. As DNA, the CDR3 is TGCGCCAGCAGCTTGGCAGGGCTTGAGCAGTACTTC.

In nucleotides, the CDR3 is TGCGCCAGCAGCGCCGATCCCAACAGGGGAGAGGGCGGGGAGCTGTTTTTT. Translating gives CASSADPNRGEGGELFF. The genes are TRBV5-1 and TRBJ2-2; TRBD1 matches 7 bases. The germline V gene has CDR1 SGHRS and CDR2 YFSETQ. The CDR3 has 17 amino acids. After removal of 4 bases from V and 7 bases from J, the junction contained 16 bases not matched to a gene.

CDR3 loop: CASSYSSGTKGYTF. CDR3 sequence (DNA): TGTGCCAGCAGTTACTCGTCCGGGACAAAAGGCTACACCTTC. The chain carries TRBV6-5 and TRBJ1-2, with a weak D call TRBD1 (6 bases). Between the trimmed V and J ends, which lost 0 bases and 8 bases, there was a span of 13 bases. The CDR3 contains 14 residues. Germline CDR1 is MNHEY and CDR2 is SVGAGI.

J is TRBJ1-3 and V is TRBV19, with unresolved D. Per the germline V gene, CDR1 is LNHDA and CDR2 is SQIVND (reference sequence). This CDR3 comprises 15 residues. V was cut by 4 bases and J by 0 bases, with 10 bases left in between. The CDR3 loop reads CASSTYRVSGNTIYF. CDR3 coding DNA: TGTGCCAGTAGTACGTACCGGGTCTCTGGAAACACCATATATTTT.

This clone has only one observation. CDR3 coding DNA: TGTGCCAGCTCACGCCCGGGACTAGGGAATGAGCAGTTCTTC. Translation: CASSRPGLGNEQFF. The rearrangement links TRBV18 to TRBJ2-1; 8 nucleotides align to TRBD2. CDR1 and CDR2 (germline): KGHSH, LQKENI. The J segment lost 7 bases and the V segment lost 4 bases, leaving 6 bases of the junction unmatched. This CDR3 is 14 amino acids long. The variable domain in full, completed from reference TRBV18 and TRBJ2-1, reads NAGVMQNPRHLVRRRGQEARLRCSPMKGHSHVYWYRQLPEEGLKFMVYLQKENIIDESGMPKERFSAEFPKEGPSILRIQQVVRGDSAAYFCASSRPGLGNEQFFGPGTRLTVL.

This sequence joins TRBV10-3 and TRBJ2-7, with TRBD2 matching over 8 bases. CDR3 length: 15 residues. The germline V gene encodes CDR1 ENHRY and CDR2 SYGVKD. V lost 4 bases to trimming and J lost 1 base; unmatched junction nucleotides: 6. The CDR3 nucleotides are TGTGCCATCAGTGGGGAGCGGGGGACTTCCTACGAGCAGTACTTC. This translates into CAISGERGTSYEQYF.

As DNA, the CDR3 is TGTGCCTGGACTCCGCTTCAGGGTCATCGCGAAGCTTTCTTT. This encodes CAWTPLQGHREAFF. The chain links TRBV30 to TRBJ1-1; maybe TRBD1 (5 bases). This CDR3 region has 14 residues. The germline V gene has CDR1 GTSNPN and CDR2 SVGIG (reference sequence). The germline V and J ends were trimmed by 4 bases and 8 bases, with 20 bases remaining between them.

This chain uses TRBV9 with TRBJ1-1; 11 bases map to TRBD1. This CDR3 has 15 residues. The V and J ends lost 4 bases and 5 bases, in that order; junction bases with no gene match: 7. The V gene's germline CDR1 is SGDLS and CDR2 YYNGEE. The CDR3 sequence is CASSSGQGALTEAFF. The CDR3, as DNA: TGTGCCAGCAGCTCCGGACAGGGGGCCTTGACTGAAGCTTTCTTT.

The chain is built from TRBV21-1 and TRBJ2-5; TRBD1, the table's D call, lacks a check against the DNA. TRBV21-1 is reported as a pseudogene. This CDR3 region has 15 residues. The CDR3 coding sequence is TGTGCCAGCAGCAAAGGGACAGAGCATCAAGAGACCCAGTACTTC. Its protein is CASSKGTEHQETQYF.

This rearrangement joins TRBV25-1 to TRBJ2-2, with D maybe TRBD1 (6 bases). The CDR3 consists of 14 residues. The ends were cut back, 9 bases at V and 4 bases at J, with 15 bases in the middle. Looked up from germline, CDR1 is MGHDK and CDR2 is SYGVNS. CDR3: CASTAGVFTGELFF. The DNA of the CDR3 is TGTGCCAGTACGGCAGGGGTGTTCACCGGGGAGCTGTTTTTT.